A selection of T cell receptor beta chains follows, all from one sample in a study of blood T cell repertoires in COVID-19. The protocol was immunoSEQ multiplex PCR, while the TCRdb copy is restricted to in-frame clones and leaves out a portion. The sample carries around 140,000 clones, around 91% recorded once. The sample comprised peripheral blood. The receptor set was obtained from a man between 18 and 35 years old with COVID-19, enrolled during active disease. Each CDR3 is given with its conserved first and last residue. Fields, in order: V gene, D gene, J gene, CDR3 length, clone size, CDR3 DNA, CDR3 protein. The D gene is left open where the match is weak. Part of the rows lack a size; the others show once, few, many or a class for expanded clones.

TRBV19	NA	TRBJ1-1	13	once	TGTGCCAGTACCTCAGGCGGGGCCACTGAAGCTTTCTTT	CASTSGGATEAFF
TRBV4-3	TRBD1	TRBJ1-1	15	NA	TGCGCCAGCAGCCAAGGGACAGGGCTGAACACTGAAGCTTTCTTT	CASSQGTGLNTEAFF
TRBV6-1	NA	TRBJ1-2	14	NA	TGTGCCAGCAGTGAAGCGTTGGGGAGGTATGGCTACACCTTC	CASSEALGRYGYTF
TRBV30	NA	TRBJ2-5	15	NA	TGTGCCTTCGCAAGGGGTCAGGGTCTTGAAGAGACCCAGTACTTC	CAFARGQGLEETQYF
TRBV10-1	NA	TRBJ2-1	13	NA	TGCGCCAGCAGTATCTCGACTGGGTGGTCGCAGTTCTTC	CASSISTGWSQFF
TRBV7-2	TRBD2	TRBJ2-6	19	NA	TGTGCCAGCAGCTTAGCCGCTCTACTAGCGGGATCTGGGGCCAACGTCCTGACTTTC	CASSLAALLAGSGANVLTF
TRBV6-6	TRBD1	TRBJ1-5	15	NA	TGTGCCAGCAGACCGGACAGGAGAAGCAATCAGCCCCAGCATTTT	CASRPDRRSNQPQHF
TRBV5-1	NA	TRBJ1-3	17	NA	TGCGCCAGCAGCTTGCGGCCGACAGATACCACTGGAAACACCATATATTTT	CASSLRPTDTTGNTIYF
TRBV7-9	TRBD2	TRBJ2-2	16	medium-sized	TGTGCCAGCAGCTTTCGTGCGGGAGCCAACACCGGGGAGCTGTTTTTT	CASSFRAGANTGELFF
TRBV24-1	TRBD2	TRBJ2-1	17	few	TGTGCCACCAGTGACCCGGGACTAGCTGGGAGGGGCAATGAGCAGTTCTTC	CATSDPGLAGRGNEQFF
TRBV6-5	NA	TRBJ2-7	15	few	TGTGCCAGCAGTTACTCGATCCCGCTGAACGGCGAGCAGTACTTC	CASSYSIPLNGEQYF
TRBV5-1	TRBD1	TRBJ2-1	15	NA	TGCGCCAGCAGGACGCAGACAGGGGTCAACAATGAGCAGTTCTTC	CASRTQTGVNNEQFF
TRBV19	NA	TRBJ2-7	15	NA	TGTGCCAGTAGTATGGAGGGACAGAGCTCCTACGAGCAGTACTTC	CASSMEGQSSYEQYF
TRBV11-2	TRBD2	TRBJ2-5	16	NA	TGTGCCAGCAGCTCGCCGGGACTAGCGTTCCAAGAGACCCAGTACTTC	CASSSPGLAFQETQYF
TRBV5-6	TRBD2	TRBJ2-7	14	NA	TGTGCCAGCAGCCCGGGACTAGCGGCCTACGAGCAGTACTTC	CASSPGLAAYEQYF
TRBV5-8	NA	TRBJ2-2	18	NA	TGTGCCAGCAGCTTGGGGTCGCAGGTTCTGACCAACACCGGGGAGCTGTTTTTT	CASSLGSQVLTNTGELFF
TRBV29-1	NA	TRBJ2-3	13	NA	TGCAGCGGGGACTTCGGCAACACAGATACGCAGTATTTT	CSGDFGNTDTQYF
TRBV2	NA	TRBJ2-7	13	many	TGTGCCAGCGGCCTTGAAAGCTCCTACGAGCAGTACTTC	CASGLESSYEQYF
TRBV19	NA	TRBJ2-2	14	NA	TGTGCCAGTAGTATATCGAGAAACACCGGGGAGCTGTTTTTT	CASSISRNTGELFF
TRBV13	TRBD2	TRBJ2-5	17	NA	TGTGCCAGCAGCACGAGGGGACTAGCGGGAGTGGGAGAGACCCAGTACTTC	CASSTRGLAGVGETQYF
TRBV7-2	NA	TRBJ2-3	13	NA	TGTGCCAGTCGGGAGCCTAGTCCCGATACGCAGTATTTT	CASREPSPDTQYF
TRBV5-1	NA	TRBJ2-5	15	NA	TGCGCCAGCAGCGCACAGGGTTTGGTCCAAGAGACCCAGTACTTC	CASSAQGLVQETQYF
TRBV21-1	NA	TRBJ2-7	15	NA	TGTGCCAGCAGCAATTACCCGGCGCGGGGCTACGAGCAGTACTTC	CASSNYPARGYEQYF
TRBV5-4	TRBD1	TRBJ2-3	18	NA	TGTGCCAGCAGCCGGGAACTTAAGGACAGGGCTAGCACAGATACGCAGTATTTT	CASSRELKDRASTDTQYF
TRBV4-2	TRBD1	TRBJ2-1	15	NA	TGTGCCAGCAGCCAAAACAGGGGTCTTGGGAATGAGCAGTTCTTC	CASSQNRGLGNEQFF
TRBV4-3	NA	TRBJ1-1	14	NA	TGCGCCAGCGGTCAAGGCCCCCGAGACACTGAAGCTTTCTTT	CASGQGPRDTEAFF
TRBV27	NA	TRBJ2-5	15	many	TGTGCCAGCGTACGAGGGTCACCCCCCCAAGAGACCCAGTACTTC	CASVRGSPPQETQYF
TRBV20-1	TRBD2	TRBJ2-1	15	NA	TGCAGTGCTAGTCAGGGACTAGCGGCTTACAATGAGCAGTTCTTC	CSASQGLAAYNEQFF
TRBV7-8	NA	TRBJ2-5	15	NA	TGTGCCAGCAGCGCCGGGAGAAGCTCAAGGGAGACCCAGTACTTC	CASSAGRSSRETQYF